This entry describes one T cell receptor (beta chain). Clones were read by immunoSEQ multiplex PCR, and TCRdb kept only the in-frame ones, dropping some. The table lists fewer than 65,000 clones, 75% to 90% of them singletons, with over 15% in the top ten. The data belong to a study of blood T cell repertoires in COVID-19. Germline CDR1 and CDR2: MGHDK and SYGVNS. The V and J ends lost 1 base and 4 bases respectively, with 5 bases between them. This CDR3 is 13 amino acids long. The source material was peripheral blood. The receptor's source is a woman aged 60-75 years with COVID-19, enrolled during active disease. This chain links TRBV25-1 with TRBJ1-5; D not certain. In DNA, the CDR3 is TGTGCCAGCAGTGAATTCGAGAATCAGCCCCAGCATTTT. Translated: CASSEFENQPQHF.